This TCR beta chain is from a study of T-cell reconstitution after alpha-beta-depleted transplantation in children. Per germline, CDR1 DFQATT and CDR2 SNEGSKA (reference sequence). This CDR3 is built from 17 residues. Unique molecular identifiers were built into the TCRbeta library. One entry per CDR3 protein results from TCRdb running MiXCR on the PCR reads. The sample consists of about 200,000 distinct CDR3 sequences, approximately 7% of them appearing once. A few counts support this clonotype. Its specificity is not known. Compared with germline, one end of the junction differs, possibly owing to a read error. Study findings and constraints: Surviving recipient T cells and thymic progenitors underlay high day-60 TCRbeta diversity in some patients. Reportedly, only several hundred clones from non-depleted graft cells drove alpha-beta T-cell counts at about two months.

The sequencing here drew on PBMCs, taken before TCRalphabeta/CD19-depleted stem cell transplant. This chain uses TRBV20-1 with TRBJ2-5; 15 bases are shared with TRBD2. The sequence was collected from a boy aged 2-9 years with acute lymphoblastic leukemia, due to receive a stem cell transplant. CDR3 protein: CSARGGTSGGMQETQYF. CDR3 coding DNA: TGCAGTGCAAGAGGGGGGACTAGCGGGGGGATGCAAGAGACCCAGTACTTC.